This T cell receptor (beta chain) was recovered during a study of CD8 T cells in Susac syndrome. An amount of RNA that ranged from 0.5 to 1 ug was reverse transcribed with random hexamers. The authors amplified TCR beta CDR3 across 54 Vbeta and 13 Jbeta using immunoSEQ multiplex PCR. MiXCR, run by TCRdb on the immunoSEQ multiplex PCR reads, gives a single entry per CDR3 protein. The sample includes about 210,000 distinct CDR3 sequences, around 95% of them seen just once. The CDR3 contains 14 residues. The germline CDR1 and CDR2 sequences are MGHRA and YSYEKL. Trimming removed 3 bases at V and 9 bases at J, with 15 bases between. TCR beta from blood CD8+ and CD4+ T cells was sequenced. The CD8+ and CD4+ T cells were isolated magnetically using a negative isolation approach, whereas the TEMRA cells were enriched by FACS.

This clonotype was obtained from a human donor in good health. The sequenced material came from CD4+ T cells from PBMCs. The chain recombines TRBV4-1 with TRBJ2-1; weak D call: TRBD1 (6 bases). This CDR3 reads CASSHSDRFAEQFF. CDR3 DNA sequence: TGCGCCAGCAGCCACTCTGACAGGTTTGCTGAGCAGTTCTTC.